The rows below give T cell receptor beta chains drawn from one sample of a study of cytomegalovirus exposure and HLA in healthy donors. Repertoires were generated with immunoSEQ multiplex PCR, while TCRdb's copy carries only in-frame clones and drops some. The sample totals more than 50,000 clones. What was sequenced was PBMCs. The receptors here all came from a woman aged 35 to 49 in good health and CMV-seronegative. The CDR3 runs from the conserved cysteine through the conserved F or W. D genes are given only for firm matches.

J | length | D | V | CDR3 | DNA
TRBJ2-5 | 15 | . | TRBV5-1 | CASSLGSGSWETQYF | TGCGCCAGCAGCTTGGGGTCAGGGTCTTGGGAGACCCAGTACTTC
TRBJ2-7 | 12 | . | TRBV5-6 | CASSSVRGEQYF | TGTGCCAGCAGCTCCGTACGCGGCGAGCAGTACTTC
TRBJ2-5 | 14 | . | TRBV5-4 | CASSLAGVTETQYF | TGTGCCAGCAGCTTGGCGGGAGTCACAGAGACCCAGTACTTC
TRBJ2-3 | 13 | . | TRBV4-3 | CASSARRGDTQYF | TGCGCCAGCAGCGCTAGAAGGGGAGATACGCAGTATTTT
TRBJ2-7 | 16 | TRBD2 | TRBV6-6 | CASSYPGTSGSYEQYF | TGTGCCAGCAGTTACCCCGGGACTAGCGGATCCTACGAGCAGTACTTC
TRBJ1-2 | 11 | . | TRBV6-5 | CASRQGGGYTF | TGTGCCAGCAGACAGGGCGGGGGCTACACCTTC
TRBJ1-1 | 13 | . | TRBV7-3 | CASSLTREAEAFF | TGTGCCAGCAGCTTAACGAGGGAAGCTGAAGCTTTCTTT
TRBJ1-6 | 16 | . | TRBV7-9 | CASSLEGIGDNSPLHF | TGTGCCAGCAGCTTAGAGGGGATAGGGGATAATTCACCCCTCCACTTT
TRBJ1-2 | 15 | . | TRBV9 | CASSVGPLANYGYTF | TGTGCCAGCAGCGTAGGCCCTTTAGCTAACTATGGCTACACCTTC
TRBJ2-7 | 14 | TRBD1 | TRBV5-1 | CASSSNTGVSEQYF | TGCGCCAGCAGCTCAAATACAGGGGTCTCCGAGCAGTACTTC
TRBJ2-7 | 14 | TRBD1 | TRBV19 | CARDRRDRGYEQYF | TGTGCCCGAGATCGCCGGGACAGGGGCTACGAGCAGTACTTC